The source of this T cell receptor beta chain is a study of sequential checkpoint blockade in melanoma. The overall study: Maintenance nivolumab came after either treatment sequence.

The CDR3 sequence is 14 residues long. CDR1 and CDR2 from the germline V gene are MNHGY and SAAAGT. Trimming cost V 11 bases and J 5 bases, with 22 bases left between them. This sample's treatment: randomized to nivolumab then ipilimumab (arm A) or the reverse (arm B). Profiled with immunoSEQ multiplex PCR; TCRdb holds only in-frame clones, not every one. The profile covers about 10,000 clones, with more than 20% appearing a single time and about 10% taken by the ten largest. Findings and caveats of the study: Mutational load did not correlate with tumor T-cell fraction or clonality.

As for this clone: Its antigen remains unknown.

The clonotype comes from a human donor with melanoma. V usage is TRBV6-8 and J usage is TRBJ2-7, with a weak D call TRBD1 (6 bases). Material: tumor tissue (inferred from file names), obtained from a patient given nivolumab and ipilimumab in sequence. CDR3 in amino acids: CAAQGTGPFDEQYF. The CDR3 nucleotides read TGTGCCGCCCAGGGTACAGGGCCCTTTGACGAGCAGTACTTC.